A single T cell receptor beta chain is shown here with its context. Assay used: immunoSEQ multiplex PCR; TCRdb lists only in-frame clones, some missing. This sample yields roughly 150,000 clones, of which around nine tenths are seen a single time; under 2.5% belongs to the top ten. This entry belongs to a study of blood T cell repertoires in COVID-19. The CDR3 has 13 amino acids. The V gene's germline CDR1 is LGHNT and CDR2 FRNRAP. Deletions cut 5 bases from V and 6 bases from J, with 13 bases between. The rearrangement uses TRBV12-5 and TRBJ1-1; no clear D gene. This TCR was sampled from a woman in her 70s with acute or convalescent COVID-19. Material: peripheral blood. The chain's CDR3 is CASGPTVSAEAFF. CDR3 nucleotide sequence: TGTGCTAGTGGTCCAACAGTCTCCGCTGAAGCTTTCTTT.